The 14 T cell receptor beta chains below were found in one sample sequenced in a study of shared clonotypes between healthy human individuals. Only in-frame clones appear in the TCRdb table, and some are missing; sequencing was by immunoSEQ multiplex PCR. Counted here are about 1 million clones, 70% to 80% occurring once; the ten biggest clones make up 1.5%. The sequenced material came from memory CD4+ T cells sorted from blood. Specified subset: CD45RA-negative fraction. The origin of the receptors is a man aged 18 to 35 in good health.

This clone was seen a few times. The chain uses TRBV19 and TRBJ1-1; tentative D call: TRBD1 (6 bases). V shed 1 base and J shed 0 bases, with 9 bases lying between them. Germline V gene data show CDR1 as LNHDA and CDR2 as SQIVND (reference sequence). This CDR3 has 15 residues. The CDR3 sequence is CASSIGDTLNTEAFF. In DNA, the CDR3 is TGTGCCAGTAGTATAGGGGACACTTTGAACACTGAAGCTTTCTTT.

This sequence joins TRBV10-1 and TRBJ2-5; D perhaps matches TRBD1 (5 bases). Germline lookup yields CDR1 WNHNN and CDR2 SYGVQD (reference sequence). CDR3 length: 14 residues. With 3 bases removed from V and 5 bases from J, the gap between germline ends came to 13 bases. In nucleotides, the CDR3 is TGCGCCAGCAGTGACGGCAGGGATACGGAGACCCAGTACTTC. Its translation is CASSDGRDTETQYF.

This clone was recorded once. In the same sample, other DNA sequences code for this CDR3. This chain connects TRBV5-1 to TRBJ2-2; 9 positions match TRBD1. The CDR3 extends over 15 amino acids. V lost 4 bases and J lost 2; bases outside the gene matches: 3. The germline V gene has CDR1 SGHRS and CDR2 YFSETQ. The CDR3 nucleotides are TGCGCCAGCAGCCCGACAGGGGGTAACACCGGGGAGCTGTTTTTT. Protein sequence: CASSPTGGNTGELFF.

J is TRBJ2-7 and V is TRBV12-5; D perhaps matches TRBD1 (5 bases). The V and J ends lost 3 bases and 6 bases respectively, with 15 bases between them. Germline lookup yields CDR1 LGHNT and CDR2 FRNRAP. This CDR3 spans 14 amino acids. CDR3 sequence (DNA): TGTGCTAGTGGTTTTGGACAAGGGGCAGGCGAGCAGTACTTC. It encodes CASGFGQGAGEQYF.

The genes are TRBV4-1 and TRBJ1-2; D unresolved. CDR3 length: 17 amino acids. Germline V gene lookup returns CDR1 MGHRA and CDR2 YSYEKL. V was cut by 0 bases and J by 4 bases, with 18 bases left in between. The CDR3 sequence: CASSQDSDGRGGYGYTF. CDR3 sequence (DNA): TGCGCCAGCAGCCAAGATTCGGACGGGCGAGGTGGCTATGGCTACACCTTC.

This chain joins TRBV9 and TRBJ2-1, with a weak D call TRBD2 (6 bases). The V end was cut by 0 bases, the J end by 5 bases, with 12 bases between. Germline values: CDR1 SGDLS, CDR2 YYNGEE. The CDR3 spans 15 residues. CDR3 sequence: CASSVEPSANNEQFF. The CDR3 DNA reads as TGTGCCAGCAGCGTAGAGCCTAGCGCTAACAATGAGCAGTTCTTC. Complete variable domain (other parts from reference TRBV9 and TRBJ2-1): DSGVTQTPKHLITATGQRVTLRCSPRSGDLSVYWYQQSLDQGLQFLIQYYNGEERAKGNILERFSAQQFPDLHSELNLSSLELGDSALYFCASSVEPSANNEQFFGPGTRLTVL.

The chain recombines TRBV29-1 with TRBJ2-5; TRBD2 matches 9 bases. Germline CDR1 SQVTM, CDR2 ANQGSEA. This CDR3 comprises 12 residues. Losses at the gene ends were 6 bases for V and 4 bases for J; bases not matched to a gene: 3. The CDR3 DNA sequence: TGCAGCGTCGGACTAGCGTCAGAGACCCAGTACTTC. Protein product: CSVGLASETQYF.

The chain couples TRBV7-2 to TRBJ1-6; TRBD1 aligns across 8 bases. Germline V gene data show CDR1 as SGHTA and CDR2 as FQGNSA. Trimming took 2 bases from V and 13 from J; bases not matched to a gene: 7. This CDR3 spans 14 amino acids. The CDR3 is CASSLLDRGLPLHF. The CDR3 nucleotides are TGTGCCAGCAGCTTACTCGACAGGGGTTTGCCCCTCCACTTT.

The chain joins TRBV7-2 to TRBJ2-1; possible D gene TRBD1, 6 bases. Germline-derived CDR1 and CDR2 are SGHTA and FQGNSA. The V end lost 5 bases, the J end lost 3 bases, and 14 bases lay between the germline ends. This CDR3 comprises 15 residues. CDR3 DNA: TGTGCCAGCAGCACAGGGAGATTTTTCTACAATGAGCAGTTCTTC. This encodes CASSTGRFFYNEQFF.

This clone was observed a handful of times. The chain couples TRBV5-6 to TRBJ2-7; D is tentatively TRBD1 or TRBD2 (5 bases each). This CDR3 has 15 residues. Germline loops: CDR1 SGHDT, CDR2 YYEEEE. The V end lost 3 bases, the J end lost 2 bases, and 15 bases lay between the germline ends. The chain's CDR3 is CASSSPGRTPYEQYF. CDR3 nucleotide sequence: TGTGCCAGCAGCTCTCCGGGGCGCACCCCCTACGAGCAGTACTTC. The complete variable domain, with remaining parts taken from reference TRBV5-6 and TRBJ2-7, reads DAGVTQSPTHLIKTRGQQVTLRCSPKSGHDTVSWYQQALGQGPQFIFQYYEEEERQRGNFPDRFSGHQFPNYSSELNVNALLLGDSALYLCASSSPGRTPYEQYFGPGTRLTVT.

This clone was seen a single time. The V gene is TRBV6-5, the J gene TRBJ2-2; D may be TRBD1 (5 bases). The length of the CDR3 is 16 residues. CDR1 and CDR2 from the germline V gene are MNHEY and SVGAGI. V shed 4 bases and J shed 4 bases, with 16 bases lying between them. CDR3 in DNA: TGTGCCAGCAGTTCCCCCCTAGGGGCTCTCACCGGGGAGCTGTTTTTT. Its protein is CASSSPLGALTGELFF.

Only a few counts were recorded for this clone. In the same sample, other DNA sequences code for this CDR3. The V and J genes are TRBV7-3 and TRBJ1-1; D is uncertain. CDR3 size: 13 residues. CDR1 is SGHTA, CDR2 FQGTGA, per germline. Trimming cost V 2 bases and J 4 bases, with 8 bases left between them. CDR3: CASSLRGGTEAFF. CDR3 DNA sequence: TGTGCCAGCAGCTTACGAGGAGGCACTGAAGCTTTCTTT. Supplemented by reference TRBV7-3 and TRBJ1-1, the full variable domain reads GAGVSQTPSNKVTEKGKYVELRCDPISGHTALYWYRQSLGQGPEFLIYFQGTGAADDSGLPNDRFFAVRPEGSVSTLKIQRTERGDSAVYLCASSLRGGTEAFFGQGTRLTVV.

Points on this clone: Other DNA sequences in this specimen translate into the identical CDR3. This chain uses TRBV30 with TRBJ1-6; possibly TRBD1 for D (5 bases). Germline V gives CDR1 GTSNPN, CDR2 SVGIG (reference sequence). With 3 bases removed from V and 0 bases from J, the gap between germline ends came to 9 bases. The CDR3 has 15 amino acids. As DNA, the CDR3 is TGTGCCTGGAGGGGGCAGAGCTCCTATAATTCACCCCTCCACTTT. Translating gives CAWRGQSSYNSPLHF.

The CDR3 region is CASSLTSLAYGYTF. The CDR3 nucleotides are TGTGCCAGCAGCTTAACCAGCCTGGCTTATGGCTACACCTTC. The chain recombines TRBV13 with TRBJ1-2, with D hard to call. This CDR3 is built from 14 residues. The V and J ends lost 2 bases and 5 bases respectively, with 12 bases between them. CDR1 is PRHDT and CDR2 is FYEKMQ in the germline V gene (reference sequence).